A selection of T cell receptor beta chains follows, all from one sample in a study of T cells in Graves' hyperthyroidism and ophthalmopathy. Using its own MiXCR run on the multiplex PCR reads, TCRdb lists one record per CDR3 protein. The sample shows 200,000 to 250,000 distinct CDR3 sequences, 18% of them seen only once. The specimen sequenced was blood. These receptors were taken from a man between 35 and 55 years old with Graves' hyperthyroidism. Each CDR3 is given with its conserved first and last residue. Each record gives: D gene, clone size, J gene, V gene, CDR3 protein, CDR3 DNA. D genes are given only for firm matches. The size field is filled for only some rows; it gives once, few, many or a size class.

>TRBD1|few|TRBJ2-1|TRBV9
CASSEGAGNEQFF
TGTGCCAGCAGCGAGGGGGCTGGCAATGAGCAGTTCTTC
>-|many|TRBJ2-3|TRBV7-6
CASARQGTQYF
TGTGCCAGCGCGCGTCAGGGTACGCAGTATTTT
>TRBD2|many|TRBJ2-1|TRBV11-3
CASSASGGNEQFF
TGTGCCAGCAGCGCTAGCGGGGGCAATGAGCAGTTCTTC
>TRBD1|many|TRBJ1-1|TRBV7-2
CASRPDRVGTNTEAFF
TGTGCCAGCAGACCCGACAGGGTCGGTACGAACACTGAAGCTTTCTTT
>-|-|TRBJ2-1|TRBV6-1
CASSYTLQGPYNEQFF
TGTGCCAGCAGTTACACGCTTCAGGGGCCTTACAATGAGCAGTTCTTC
>-|few|TRBJ1-3|TRBV3-1
CASSTLGTGHPGNTIYF
TGTGCCAGCAGCACGCTCGGGACGGGACACCCTGGAAACACCATATATTTT
>TRBD2|many|TRBJ2-7|TRBV12-3/TRBV12-4
CASSLGGGGNSYEQYF
TGTGCCAGCAGTCTCGGGGGGGGGGGAAACTCCTACGAGCAGTACTTC
>TRBD1|-|TRBJ1-2|TRBV5-6
CASSLVGQNYGYTF
TGTGCCAGCAGCTTGGTGGGACAGAACTATGGCTACACCTTC
>TRBD1|few|TRBJ1-5|TRBV4-2
CASSPHSGTGQEQPQHF
TGTGCCAGCAGCCCTCACTCCGGGACAGGGCAGGAACAGCCCCAGCATTTT
>-|-|TRBJ2-7|TRBV6-1
CAASRNNEQYF
TGTGCAGCATCCCGCAATAACGAGCAGTACTTC
>TRBD2|-|TRBJ2-5|TRBV5-1
CASTITGMGGETQYF
TGCGCCAGCACGATCACGGGGATGGGAGGGGAGACCCAGTACTTC
>-|many|TRBJ2-6|TRBV28
CASSLHPGSGANVLTF
TGTGCCAGCAGTTTACACCCGGGGTCTGGGGCCAACGTCCTGACTTTC
>TRBD1|few|TRBJ1-2|TRBV12-3/TRBV12-4
CASSSGTGGYGYTF
TGTGCCAGCAGTTCCGGGACAGGGGGTTATGGCTACACCTTC
>-|-|TRBJ2-1|TRBV11-2
CASSLILGTEQFF
TGTGCCAGCAGCTTAATCTTGGGCACTGAGCAGTTCTTC
>TRBD2|-|TRBJ2-1|TRBV4-3
CASSQDLGLAGGRDEQFF
TGCGCCAGCAGCCAAGATTTAGGACTAGCGGGGGGGCGGGATGAGCAGTTCTTC
>-|many|TRBJ2-1|TRBV4-3
CASSQDLSSWSEQFF
TGCGCCAGCAGCCAAGATTTGAGTAGTTGGAGTGAGCAGTTCTTC
>TRBD2|many|TRBJ2-1|TRBV7-2
CASSSGVAGRNEQFF
TGTGCCAGCAGCTCCGGGGTAGCGGGGAGGAATGAGCAGTTCTTC
>-|few|TRBJ1-5|TRBV19
CASSIWQGNQPQHF
TGTGCCAGTAGTATTTGGCAGGGCAATCAGCCCCAGCATTTT
>TRBD1|many|TRBJ2-7|TRBV7-6
CASSGGQASSYEQYF
TGTGCCAGCAGCGGGGGACAGGCGAGCTCCTACGAGCAGTACTTC
>-|-|TRBJ2-5|TRBV28
CASSLTPLGETQYF
TGTGCCAGCAGTCTTACCCCCCTCGGGGAGACCCAGTACTTC
>-|many|TRBJ2-1|TRBV5-1
CASSLELSYNEQFF
TGCGCCAGCAGCTTGGAACTATCCTACAATGAGCAGTTCTTC
>-|many|TRBJ1-5|TRBV20-1
CSARGDSNQPQHF
TGCAGTGCTAGAGGGGATAGCAATCAGCCCCAGCATTTT
>-|many|TRBJ2-1|TRBV7-2
CASSLVGGTIYNEQFF
TGTGCCAGCAGCTTAGTGGGGGGTACTATCTACAATGAGCAGTTCTTC
>-|few|TRBJ1-1|TRBV19
CASSIAVMNTEAFF
TGTGCCAGTAGTATTGCGGTCATGAACACTGAAGCTTTCTTT
>-|many|TRBJ2-1|TRBV4-3
CASSQDFRGAAVNEQFF
TGCGCCAGCAGCCAAGATTTCCGGGGGGCAGCCGTAAATGAGCAGTTCTTC
>TRBD1|many|TRBJ1-1|TRBV2
CASSEVGTGGLGRSTEAFF
TGTGCCAGCAGTGAAGTTGGGACAGGGGGTCTGGGAAGGAGCACTGAAGCTTTCTTT
>-|many|TRBJ2-3|TRBV2
CASSNTDTQYF
TGTGCCAGCAGTAACACAGATACGCAGTATTTT
>-|-|TRBJ1-4|TRBV5-1
CASSLVRGRDEKLFF
TGCGCCAGCAGCTTGGTTCGGGGACGGGACGAAAAACTGTTTTTT
>-|-|TRBJ2-3|TRBV5-4
CASSLEGGTDTQYF
TGTGCCAGCAGCTTGGAGGGGGGCACAGATACGCAGTATTTT
>-|few|TRBJ2-5|TRBV19
CASSIARVAETQYF
TGTGCCAGTAGTATAGCCAGGGTCGCGGAGACCCAGTACTTC
>-|-|TRBJ2-2|TRBV6-1
CASNAGLPSTGELFF
TGTGCCAGCAATGCGGGACTCCCCTCCACCGGGGAGCTGTTTTTT
>-|many|TRBJ1-1|TRBV28
CASSAQGITEAFF
TGTGCCAGCAGCGCCCAGGGGATCACTGAAGCTTTCTTT
>TRBD2|many|TRBJ2-7|TRBV7-2
CASSLDPSGYEQYF
TGTGCCAGCAGCTTAGATCCTAGCGGGTACGAGCAGTACTTC
>-|-|TRBJ1-1|TRBV15
CATSRDRRGFTNTEAFF
TGTGCCACCAGCAGAGATCGAAGGGGGTTTACGAACACTGAAGCTTTCTTT
>-|-|TRBJ1-5|TRBV15
CATSTGPRQPQHF
TGTGCCACCAGCACAGGCCCCAGGCAGCCCCAGCATTTT
>-|few|TRBJ2-4|TRBV20-1
CSATQGGGGENIQYF
TGCAGTGCTACCCAGGGGGGCGGTGGTGAAAACATTCAGTACTTC
>-|few|TRBJ1-4|TRBV4-3
CASSQNIQGSNEKLFF
TGCGCCAGCAGCCAAAATATACAGGGTTCCAATGAAAAACTGTTTTTT
>-|many|TRBJ2-1|TRBV5-1
CASSPLGEASYNEQFF
TGCGCCAGCAGCCCGTTAGGGGAGGCCTCCTACAATGAGCAGTTCTTC
>-|many|TRBJ1-1|TRBV7-2
CASSSARDTEAFF
TGTGCCAGCAGCTCAGCCCGGGACACTGAAGCTTTCTTT
>-|many|TRBJ2-7|TRBV7-2
CASSLVRASHEQYF
TGTGCCAGCAGCTTAGTAAGGGCATCTCACGAGCAGTACTTC
>-|many|TRBJ2-3|TRBV2
CASIIGGNTDTQYF
TGTGCCAGTATAATAGGGGGAAACACAGATACGCAGTATTTT
>-|many|TRBJ2-1|TRBV5-1
CASRPRQTSSYNEQFF
TGCGCCAGCAGACCACGACAGACGAGCTCCTACAATGAGCAGTTCTTC
>-|few|TRBJ1-6|TRBV5-1
CASSLVAGNNSPLHF
TGCGCCAGCAGCTTGGTGGCGGGGAATAATTCACCCCTCCACTTT
>TRBD1|many|TRBJ2-7|TRBV12-3/TRBV12-4
CASSFGQGAAAQYF
TGTGCCAGCAGTTTCGGGCAGGGGGCAGCGGCGCAGTACTTC
>-|many|TRBJ1-1|TRBV3-1
CASSQVEGEAFF
TGTGCCAGCAGCCAAGTAGAGGGGGAAGCTTTCTTT
>TRBD1|few|TRBJ1-2|TRBV29-1
CSVRDRESSGYTF
TGCAGCGTTCGGGACAGGGAATCTTCTGGCTACACCTTC
>-|many|TRBJ2-1|TRBV30
CAWMVGSRGYNEQFF
TGTGCCTGGATGGTCGGCAGCCGGGGCTACAATGAGCAGTTCTTC
>TRBD1|-|TRBJ1-6|TRBV11-1
CASSPAGTGGFSPLHF
TGTGCCAGCAGCCCAGCGGGGACAGGGGGCTTCTCACCCCTCCACTTT
>TRBD2|many|TRBJ2-5|TRBV7-2
CASSLGSSGAYQETQYF
TGTGCCAGCAGCTTAGGTAGTAGCGGGGCCTACCAAGAGACCCAGTACTTC
>TRBD2|-|TRBJ2-1|TRBV24-1
CATSDAASGGSYNEQFF
TGTGCCACCAGTGACGCGGCTAGCGGGGGTTCCTACAATGAGCAGTTCTTC
>-|few|TRBJ1-4|TRBV28
CASSSDSSNEKLFF
TGTGCCAGCAGCTCCGACAGCAGCAATGAAAAACTGTTTTTT
>-|-|TRBJ1-5|TRBV6-2/TRBV6-3
CASNSLRESNQPQHF
TGTGCCAGCAACTCTCTGAGGGAGAGCAATCAGCCCCAGCATTTT
>-|few|TRBJ2-1|TRBV29-1
CSVEEGRGVPYNEQFF
TGCAGCGTTGAAGAAGGTCGGGGTGTCCCCTACAATGAGCAGTTCTTC
>-|few|TRBJ2-5|TRBV15
CATAGPGVKTQYF
TGTGCCACGGCGGGGCCAGGGGTTAAGACCCAGTACTTC
>-|many|TRBJ2-1|TRBV28
CASSPPGLARNEQFF
TGTGCCAGCAGCCCCCCGGGACTGGCGCGCAATGAGCAGTTCTTC